This TCR beta chain was obtained from a study of shared T cell receptors in the human thymus. The data were produced by immunoSEQ multiplex PCR, yet TCRdb's version contains in-frame clones alone and is incomplete. The sample lists 640,000 or so clones; about 87% were seen once. A single count supports this clone. V dropped 8 bases and J dropped 2; count of bases not matched to a gene: 6. The CDR3 runs 14 residues. The germline CDR1 and CDR2 sequences are MDHEN and SYDVKM. These records were also assigned to another study, of human thymus T cells.

The material sequenced was thymocytes. This rearrangement joins TRBV28 to TRBJ2-7; TRBD1 matches at 10 bases. This TCR was sampled from a boy under two years old with a congenital heart defect. CDR3 coding DNA: TGTGCCAGCGGCAGGGACAGGGGAACCTACGAGCAGTACTTC. It specifies CASGRDRGTYEQYF.